This T cell receptor (beta chain) derives from a study of cytomegalovirus exposure and HLA in healthy donors. Per the germline V gene, CDR1 is SGHTA and CDR2 is FQGNSA. The CDR3 loop spans 15 amino acids. Unmatched junction bases numbered 5, after V lost 5 bases and J lost 4 bases. The PCR had 60 Vbeta and 13 Jbeta primers. Produced via immunoSEQ multiplex PCR; TCRdb's table is partial and in-frame only. The sample lists some 190,000 clones, about three quarters occurring once. Study observations and caveats: Exclusion applied to some V segments, including TRBV6-2 and TRBV6-3, as they were indistinguishable. Three CMV-associated chains proved CMV antigen-specific in vitro. Most CMV-associated TCR beta chains were later found to appear HLA-restricted. TCR beta sequences reportedly predicted most subjects' HLA-A and HLA-B alleles accurately.

Regarding this clone: Antigen specificity is unknown.

V is TRBV7-2 and J is TRBJ2-1, with TRBD2 matching 10 bases. The clonotype comes from a woman aged 40 to 50 in good health and CMV-seronegative. Sample: PBMCs. The CDR3 region has the DNA TGTGCCAGCAGCGCTAGCGGGAGCGGTTACAATGAGCAGTTCTTC. It yields the protein CASSASGSGYNEQFF.